This T cell receptor beta chain appears in the sequencing data of a study of regulatory T cells in long-lasting Graves disease. Study-wide findings and caveats: Gene preferences differed: TRBV28, TRBJ1-2, TRBJ2-5 in persistent cases.

V lost 6 bases to trimming and J lost 5 bases; unmatched junction nucleotides: 4. This CDR3 has 13 residues. The germline CDR1 and CDR2 sequences are SGHNT and YENEEA. Researchers made TCR beta libraries by using iRepertoire HTBI primers and running Arm-PCR on CDR3 regions. TCRdb used MiXCR to reprocess the multiplex PCR reads, holding one entry per CDR3 protein. The sample shows about 500,000 distinct CDR3 sequences, roughly 17% of them seen only once. This clonotype was counted many times. The target antigen is unknown. As for time point: newly diagnosed GD, antithyroid drugs for less than 3 months. Construction of the TCR library relied on RNA isolated from PBMCs. Clinicians diagnosed Graves' disease using American Thyroid Association guidelines. This sample also appeared in a second study, on T cells in Graves' hyperthyroidism and ophthalmopathy. This second study says: RT-PCR in the first round (using the HTBI primer set) targeted the TCR CDR3.

This clonotype was sampled from a man aged 40-50 years with Graves disease. This chain joins TRBV11-3 and TRBJ2-1; 7 bases are a match to TRBD2. This material consisted of peripheral blood mononuclear cells (PBMCs), taken at new diagnosis, from a patient treated with antithyroid drugs. The CDR3 reads CASRKLAHNEQFF. The CDR3 DNA reads TGTGCCAGCAGAAAACTAGCGCACAATGAGCAGTTCTTC.